The 31 T cell receptor beta chains presented below share a single source sample, sequenced in a study of patients and donors after allogeneic stem cell transplantation. In TCRdb, the RT-PCR reads were re-called with MiXCR into one record per CDR3 protein. The profile shows roughly 200,000 distinct CDR3 sequences, 35% to 45% of them singletons. Sequencing was performed on blood, either unsorted or a sorted T cell fraction (not recorded which). These receptor sequences come from a human donor who was either an allogeneic HSCT recipient or a stem cell or donor lymphocyte infusion donor (not recorded which). It is not recorded whose cells these are; they may come from a transplant donor.

This clonotype was counted between two and nine times. The chain links TRBV29-1 to TRBJ2-4, with D perhaps TRBD1 or TRBD2 (6 bases each). V was pared by 6 bases and J by 3 bases, with 15 bases between. CDR3 length equals 14 residues. Germline V lookup: CDR1 SQVTM, CDR2 ANQGSEA. The CDR3 loop is CSVGKGGDKNIQYF. The CDR3 DNA sequence: TGCAGCGTCGGGAAGGGGGGAGACAAAAACATTCAGTACTTC.

This chain joins TRBV5-1 and TRBJ1-5, with 7 bases matching TRBD1. Germline CDR1 reads SGHRS; CDR2 reads YFSETQ. Germline trimming cut 3 bases from V and 6 bases from J; bases unmatched to any gene: 3. This CDR3 is 13 amino acids long. The CDR3 DNA is TGCGCCAGCAGCTCGACAGGGACTCAGCCCCAGCATTTT. This codes for CASSSTGTQPQHF.

This clonotype was seen a few times. The J gene is TRBJ2-4, the V gene TRBV5-1; D unclear. The V gene's germline CDR1 is SGHRS and CDR2 YFSETQ. CDR3 length: 14 residues. The germline V and J ends were trimmed by 1 base and 0 bases, with 5 bases remaining between them. CDR3 sequence reads: CASSLTLAKNIQYF. CDR3 in DNA: TGCGCCAGCAGCTTGACTTTAGCCAAAAACATTCAGTACTTC.

In its sample, this clonotype was seen a few times. V is TRBV5-1 and J is TRBJ1-2; the match to TRBD1 covers 9 bases. Germline lookup yields CDR1 SGHRS and CDR2 YFSETQ. V shed 3 bases, J shed 4 bases, and the junction held 7 bases outside the gene matches. This CDR3 has 15 amino acids. CDR3 DNA: TGCGCCAGCAGCTGGAGGACAGGGGAGGCCTATGGCTACACCTTC. Encoded protein: CASSWRTGEAYGYTF.

Only a few counts were recorded for this clonotype. The chain combines TRBV5-4 with TRBJ1-2, with TRBD1 as a possible D gene (5 bases). This CDR3 spans 13 amino acids. V lost 1 base to trimming and J lost 7 bases, with 11 bases between them. The germline V gene has CDR1 SGHNT and CDR2 YYREEE (reference sequence). This CDR3 reads CASSLSGPGGYTF. The CDR3 coding sequence is TGTGCCAGCAGCTTGTCAGGGCCCGGTGGCTACACCTTC.

The rearrangement joins TRBV4-3 to TRBJ2-1; D possibly corresponds to TRBD2 (6 bases). Trimming stripped 0 bases from V and 9 bases from J, with 9 bases between. The CDR3 runs 13 residues. The V gene's germline CDR1 is LGHNA and CDR2 YSLEER. Written as DNA, the CDR3 is TGCGCCAGCAGCCAAGATTTGGGGGGTGAGCAGTTCTTC. This encodes CASSQDLGGEQFF.

The rearrangement joins TRBV2 to TRBJ1-2; tentative D call: TRBD1 (6 bases). The CDR3 loop spans 13 amino acids. Germline lookup yields CDR1 SNHLY and CDR2 FYNNEI. Trimming took off 7 bases at V and 4 bases at J, with 13 bases between the two ends. CDR3 sequence reads: CASTTQGRYGYTF. The CDR3, as DNA: TGTGCCAGCACTACTCAGGGGCGCTATGGCTACACCTTC.

This clonotype was observed a few times. The rearrangement links TRBV20-1 to TRBJ1-5; D unclear. The CDR3 has 16 residues. Germline loops: CDR1 DFQATT, CDR2 SNEGSKA (reference sequence). Trimming removed 0 bases from V and 0 bases from J, with 12 bases in between. The CDR3 loop reads CSARDPLRNSNQPQHF. As DNA, the CDR3 is TGCAGTGCTAGAGATCCTCTGAGGAATAGCAATCAGCCCCAGCATTTT.

There are a few counts of this clonotype. V usage is TRBV5-1 and J usage is TRBJ2-3, with D possibly being TRBD2 (5 bases). V lost 1 base to trimming and J lost 2 bases, with 8 bases between them. The CDR3 has 14 residues. In germline, CDR1 is SGHRS, CDR2 YFSETQ. The CDR3, as DNA: TGCGCCAGCAGCTTGAGGACTGTCACAGATACGCAGTATTTT. Amino acids: CASSLRTVTDTQYF.

The rearrangement joins TRBV27 to TRBJ1-1; 7 bases are shared with TRBD1. This CDR3 region has 14 residues. Germline lookup yields CDR1 MNHEY and CDR2 SMNVEV (reference sequence). With 6 bases clipped from V and 1 base from J, the junction kept 5 bases outside the gene matches. CDR3 DNA: TGTGCCAGCAGACGACAGGGAGAGAACACTGAAGCTTTCTTT. Protein sequence: CASRRQGENTEAFF.

The chain couples TRBV18 to TRBJ1-3; a possible D gene is TRBD1 (5 bases). The CDR3 is 15 residues long. With 2 bases removed from V and 0 bases from J, the gap between germline ends came to 8 bases. CDR1 and CDR2 from the germline V gene are KGHSH and LQKENI. The DNA of the CDR3 is TGTGCCAGCTCACCAACGACAGACTCTGGAAACACCATATATTTT. It specifies CASSPTTDSGNTIYF. The variable domain in full, completed from reference TRBV18 and TRBJ1-3, reads NAGVMQNPRHLVRRRGQEARLRCSPMKGHSHVYWYRQLPEEGLKFMVYLQKENIIDESGMPKERFSAEFPKEGPSILRIQQVVRGDSAAYFCASSPTTDSGNTIYFGEGSWLTVV.

The V call is TRBV4-2, the J call TRBJ2-3; TRBD2 matches 15 bases. The germline CDR1 and CDR2 sequences are LGHNA and YNFKEQ. The CDR3 has 17 amino acids. After removal of 0 bases from V and 9 bases from J, the junction contained 7 bases not matched to a gene. The CDR3 reads CASSQDPPGTSGGTQYF. The CDR3 DNA reads as TGTGCCAGCAGCCAAGACCCCCCCGGGACTAGCGGGGGGACGCAGTATTTT.

In this sample, this clonotype turned up a few times. The chain employs TRBV15 and TRBJ2-3, with 8 nucleotides matching TRBD2. The germline gives CDR1 LNHNV, CDR2 YYDKDF (reference sequence). The CDR3 is 17 residues long. V trimming: 5 bases; J trimming: 0 bases; junction bases outside the gene matches: 10. The CDR3 DNA follows: TGTGCCACCAGCCCTATCTATAGCGGGACTAGCACAGATACGCAGTATTTT. It codes for CATSPIYSGTSTDTQYF.

The genes are TRBV12-3 or TRBV12-4 and TRBJ2-7, with TRBD2 as a possible D gene (6 bases). The CDR3 runs 13 residues. V shed 3 bases and J shed 2 bases, with 8 bases lying between them. CDR3 nucleotide sequence: TGTGCCAGCAGTTTGCGGGGTCCCTACGAGCAGTACTTC. Protein: CASSLRGPYEQYF.

This clonotype appeared a single time. The V gene is TRBV7-2, the J gene TRBJ2-1; weak D call: TRBD1 (7 bases). Germline CDR1 SGHTA, CDR2 FQGNSA. CDR3 length: 16 amino acids. With 2 bases removed from V and 8 bases from J, the gap between germline ends came to 19 bases. The CDR3 DNA sequence: TGTGCCAGCAGCTTAACCAGCCCGGGCAGGGGGGATGAGCAGTTCTTC. The encoded protein is CASSLTSPGRGDEQFF.

The V gene is TRBV5-5, the J gene TRBJ1-5; 7 nucleotides match TRBD1. The V gene's germline CDR1 is SGHKS and CDR2 YYEKEE (reference sequence). The V gene end was trimmed by 0 bases and the J gene end by 1 base; junction bases not matched to a gene: 10. This CDR3 comprises 18 residues. CDR3 region: CASSLARNRGWSNQPQHF. Written as DNA, the CDR3 is TGTGCCAGCAGCTTGGCGCGGAACAGGGGATGGAGCAATCAGCCCCAGCATTTT.

V usage is TRBV3-1 and J usage is TRBJ1-2; 9 positions agree with TRBD1. This CDR3 has 15 amino acids. V was pared by 2 bases and J by 8 bases, with 9 bases of the junction left unmatched. Germline values: CDR1 LGHDT, CDR2 YNNKEL (reference sequence). The CDR3 loop is CASSQSPAGTGGYTF. CDR3 sequence (DNA): TGTGCCAGCAGCCAATCCCCGGCGGGGACAGGGGGCTACACCTTC.

This clonotype was found a few times. The chain combines TRBV6-2 or TRBV6-3 with TRBJ1-1, with a possible D match to TRBD1 (5 bases). This CDR3 is built from 12 residues. With 7 bases removed from V and 6 bases from J, the gap between germline ends came to 12 bases. Germline V gene data show CDR1 as MNHEY and CDR2 as SVGEGT. The chain's CDR3 is CASTRGVPEAFF. CDR3 in DNA: TGTGCCAGCACTCGGGGCGTCCCTGAAGCTTTCTTT.

This clonotype came up a few times. The CDR3 reads CSASRDNEKLFF. CDR3 coding DNA: TGCAGTGCCAGTCGGGATAATGAAAAACTGTTTTTT. The V call is TRBV20-1, the J call TRBJ1-4; D is undetermined. There are 12 residues in the CDR3. CDR1 DFQATT and CDR2 SNEGSKA come from the germline V gene (reference sequence). Trimming left V 6 bases short and J 4 bases short, with 9 bases between.

The J gene is TRBJ1-2, the V gene TRBV10-3, with D possibly TRBD1 on 5 matching bases. The CDR3 contains 9 residues. Trimming left V 9 bases short and J 7 bases short, with 6 bases between. Looked up from germline, CDR1 is ENHRY and CDR2 is SYGVKD. The DNA for the CDR3 is TGTGCCATAGGGGCTGGCTACACCTTC. Its translation is CAIGAGYTF.

This rearrangement joins TRBV12-3 or TRBV12-4 to TRBJ1-2; D is undetermined. The CDR3 is 13 amino acids. Trimming removed 6 bases from V and 6 bases from J, with 14 bases in between. The CDR3 spells CASSLVAWDGYTF. As DNA, the CDR3 is TGTGCCAGCAGCCTGGTCGCTTGGGATGGCTACACCTTC.

This clonotype was counted a few times. The rearrangement uses TRBV7-9 and TRBJ1-1; TRBD1 aligns across 7 bases. Germline CDR1 reads SEHNR; CDR2 reads FQNEAQ (reference sequence). Trimming cost V 6 bases and J 0 bases; bases outside gene matches: 4. This CDR3 spans 14 amino acids. Written as DNA, the CDR3 is TGTGCCAGCAGTCGACAGGGACTGAACACTGAAGCTTTCTTT. Its protein is CASSRQGLNTEAFF.

This clonotype was counted between two and nine times. The chain uses TRBV12-3 or TRBV12-4 and TRBJ2-7; 7 bases align to TRBD2. The CDR3 totals 12 residues. Trimming at V came to 4 bases and at J to 3 bases, leaving 0 bases not matched to a gene. Here the CDR3 DNA reads TGTGCCAGCAGTTGGGGGGGCTACGAGCAGTACTTC. Its translation: CASSWGGYEQYF.

The CDR3 DNA follows: TGCGCCAGCAGCTTGGCCCCGGAGCTCTATGGCTACACCTTC. Translation gives CASSLAPELYGYTF. The chain links TRBV5-1 to TRBJ1-2; D gene ambiguous. V was shortened by 0 bases and J by 4 bases, with 10 bases between the two germline ends. The CDR3 is 14 amino acids. In germline, CDR1 is SGHRS, CDR2 YFSETQ.

This clonotype was observed a handful of times. The CDR3 nucleotides read TGTGCCAGCAGCCGGGGCTGGTCCTATAATTCACCCCTCCACTTT. It codes for CASSRGWSYNSPLHF. The chain has TRBV6-5 and TRBJ1-6; possible D gene TRBD1, 5 bases. The V end was cut by 6 bases, the J end by 1 base, with 10 bases between. This CDR3 region has 15 residues. CDR1 MNHEY and CDR2 SVGAGI come from the germline V gene.

Notes on this clonotype: One end of the junction varies from germline; a read error may be responsible. The chain is built from TRBV19 and TRBJ1-1; D uncertain. The germline gives CDR1 LNHDA, CDR2 SQIVND (reference sequence). The CDR3 is 15 residues long. The CDR3 nucleotides are TGTGCCAGTAGTACGAGAGTGGGCTTGAAGACTGAAGCTTTCTTT. Translated, it gives CASSTRVGLKTEAFF.

The table lists this clonotype with a few counts. The chain uses TRBV7-6 and TRBJ1-5; D gene ambiguous. Trimming removed 1 base at V and 5 bases at J, with 12 bases between. The CDR3 loop spans 15 amino acids. Germline CDR1 SGHVS, CDR2 FNYEAQ. The CDR3 DNA is TGTGCCAGCAGCTTAGTGGATGGATACGATCAGCCCCAGCATTTT. Its translation: CASSLVDGYDQPQHF. The complete variable domain, with remaining parts taken from reference TRBV7-6 and TRBJ1-5, reads GAGVSQSPRYKVTKRGQDVALRCDPISGHVSLYWYRQALGQGPEFLTYFNYEAQQDKSGLPNDRFSAERPEGSISTLTIQRTEQRDSAMYRCASSLVDGYDQPQHFGDGTRLSIL.

The rearrangement joins TRBV20-1 to TRBJ2-1; D not resolved. Germline assignment: CDR1 DFQATT and CDR2 SNEGSKA (reference sequence). The V gene lost 6 bases and the J gene lost 5 bases, with 14 bases spanning the gap. The CDR3 contains 13 residues. The CDR3 DNA reads as TGCAGTGCCATCCTACAAAACCACAATGAGCAGTTCTTC. It encodes CSAILQNHNEQFF.

V is TRBV27 and J is TRBJ2-1, with 10 bases lining up with TRBD2. The V gene's germline CDR1 is MNHEY and CDR2 SMNVEV (reference sequence). The CDR3 length is 15 residues. After removal of 5 bases from V and 4 bases from J, the junction contained 5 bases not matched to a gene. This CDR3 is CASSITSGDYNEQFF. The DNA for the CDR3 is TGTGCCAGCAGTATAACTAGCGGGGATTACAATGAGCAGTTCTTC.

The rearrangement uses TRBV4-1 and TRBJ1-1; perhaps TRBD1 as D (6 bases). This CDR3 has 17 amino acids. Trimming removed 4 bases from V and 1 base from J, with 19 bases in between. CDR1 MGHRA and CDR2 YSYEKL come from the germline V gene. The chain's CDR3 is CASSPLLIGGPNTEAFF. The CDR3 bases are TGCGCCAGCAGCCCTCTGTTGATAGGGGGTCCGAACACTGAAGCTTTCTTT.

The rearrangement links TRBV27 to TRBJ2-7; D is perhaps TRBD1 (7 bases). V lost 4 bases to trimming and J lost 1 base, with 20 bases between them. Germline loops: CDR1 MNHEY, CDR2 SMNVEV (reference sequence). This CDR3 contains 17 residues. The CDR3 sequence: CASSSPWYAGGSYEQYF. The CDR3, as DNA: TGTGCCAGCAGTTCCCCGTGGTATGCAGGGGGGTCCTACGAGCAGTACTTC.